This is a list of T cell receptor beta chains from one sample in a study of blood T cell repertoires in COVID-19. Sequencing was performed with immunoSEQ multiplex PCR; in TCRdb, only in-frame clones are kept and a portion is missing. Among about 100,000 clones listed, 81% were seen once. Sequenced input: peripheral blood. Every receptor here comes from a man older than 75 with COVID-19, enrolled during active disease. Each CDR3 is given with its conserved first and last residue. D genes are given only for firm matches. A row's size may be missing; if present it is once, few, many or a size class.

>TRBV9|-|TRBD1|TRBJ2-3
TGTGCCAGCAATCGAGACGGGGACAGGGGCACAGATACGCAGTATTTT
CASNRDGDRGTDTQYF
>TRBV5-5|few|-|TRBJ1-4
TGTGCCAGCAGCTTAATAGCGGCTGAAAAACTGTTTTTT
CASSLIAAEKLFF
>TRBV6-1|-|-|TRBJ2-7
TGTGCCAGCAGTGAAAGACTCTACGAGCAGTACTTC
CASSERLYEQYF
>TRBV4-3|-|-|TRBJ2-5
TGCGCCAGCAGCCAAATGCACGGCCAAGAGACCCAGTACTTC
CASSQMHGQETQYF
>TRBV2|-|-|TRBJ1-1
TGTGCCAGCAGACGGGGGAACACTGAAGCTTTCTTT
CASRRGNTEAFF
>TRBV7-9|-|TRBD2|TRBJ2-3
TGTGCCAGCAGCCCCGACGGGAGGGCCTCAGATACGCAGTATTTT
CASSPDGRASDTQYF
>TRBV18|-|-|TRBJ2-7
TGTGCCAGCTCCGTCGCGAGCGCCAGGGACGAGCAGTACTTC
CASSVASARDEQYF
>TRBV5-3|-|-|TRBJ2-7
TGTGCCAGAAGCCTGGACTACCACCTCTCCTACGAGCAGTACTTC
CARSLDYHLSYEQYF
>TRBV2|medium-sized|TRBD1|TRBJ1-2
TGTGCCAGCAGTGTGGGGAACAGGGGGCTGTATGGCTACACCTTC
CASSVGNRGLYGYTF
>TRBV2|once|TRBD1|TRBJ2-7
TGTGCCAGCAGAGGACAGGTCTCAATAATTCGCGAGCAGTACTTC
CASRGQVSIIREQYF
>TRBV9|-|-|TRBJ1-3
TGTGCCAGCAGCGTACTTCCTACGCCGAGCTCTGGAAACACCATATATTTT
CASSVLPTPSSGNTIYF
>TRBV6-5|-|-|TRBJ1-3
TGTGCCAGCACCCTCAACTTGGGAAACACCATATATTTT
CASTLNLGNTIYF
>TRBV18|-|TRBD2|TRBJ2-5
TGTGCCAGCTCACCACTAGCGGGGGCTCCGCGTGAGACCCAGTACTTC
CASSPLAGAPRETQYF
>TRBV5-1|-|TRBD1|TRBJ1-1
TGCGCCAGCGCACGGCAGGGGACAGGGGACACTGAAGCTTTCTTT
CASARQGTGDTEAFF
>TRBV28|-|TRBD1|TRBJ1-4
TGTGCCATTTCTGACAGGGGGTATAGTTATGAAAAACTGTTTTTT
CAISDRGYSYEKLFF
>TRBV11-2|once|TRBD1|TRBJ1-4
TGTGCCAGCAGCTTAGTTGCAGGGGGCTCCGGGAATGAAAAACTGTTTTTT
CASSLVAGGSGNEKLFF